In its sample, the clone carrying this T cell receptor beta chain was seen a few times. Its antigen is unknown. The data are from a study of identical twins. TCRdb re-called the 5' RACE reads through MiXCR, storing one row per CDR3 protein. The sample carries around 960,000 distinct CDR3 sequences, 10% to 15% recorded once. Whole-study findings and limits: Those out-of-frame alpha sequences shared by twins showed an excess of low generation probability.

The same data also went into a second study, on yellow fever vaccine responses in identical twins.

The receptor's source is a woman aged 18-29 years in good health. Sequenced input: PBMCs.

The CDR3 sequence is CASSLEAGRVVTLYEQYF. CDR3 DNA sequence: TGTGCCAGCAGCTTGGAGGCCGGCCGGGTGGTGACGCTCTACGAGCAGTACTTC. This chain connects TRBV5-6 to TRBJ2-7; D is uncertain. The CDR3 contains 18 residues. Trimming stripped 0 bases from V and 3 bases from J, with 22 bases between. Germline CDR1 reads SGHDT; CDR2 reads YYEEEE.